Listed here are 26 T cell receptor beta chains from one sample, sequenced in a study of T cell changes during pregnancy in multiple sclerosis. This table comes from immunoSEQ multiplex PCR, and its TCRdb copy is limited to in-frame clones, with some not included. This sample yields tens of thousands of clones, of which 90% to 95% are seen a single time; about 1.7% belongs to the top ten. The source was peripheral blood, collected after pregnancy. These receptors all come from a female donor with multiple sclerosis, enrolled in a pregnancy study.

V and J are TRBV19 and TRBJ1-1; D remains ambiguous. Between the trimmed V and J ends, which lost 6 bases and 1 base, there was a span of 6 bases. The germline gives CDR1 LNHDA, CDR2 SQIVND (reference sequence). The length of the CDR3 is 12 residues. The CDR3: CASRWANTEAFF. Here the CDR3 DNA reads TGTGCCAGTAGATGGGCGAACACTGAAGCTTTCTTT.

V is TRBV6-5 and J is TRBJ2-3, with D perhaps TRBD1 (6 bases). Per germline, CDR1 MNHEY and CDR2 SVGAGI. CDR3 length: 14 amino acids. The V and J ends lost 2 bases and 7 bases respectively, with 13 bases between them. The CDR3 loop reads CASSYTQGPNTQYF. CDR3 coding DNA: TGTGCCAGCAGTTACACCCAGGGGCCGAATACGCAGTATTTT.

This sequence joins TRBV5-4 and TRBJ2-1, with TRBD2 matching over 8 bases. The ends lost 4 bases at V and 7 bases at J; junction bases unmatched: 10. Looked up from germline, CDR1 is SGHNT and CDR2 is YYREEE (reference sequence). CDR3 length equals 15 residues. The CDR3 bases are TGTGCCAGCAGCCTCCCCCCAGCGGGAGTAAATGAGCAGTTCTTC. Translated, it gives CASSLPPAGVNEQFF.

CDR3 residues: CASSSTGTQSEKLFF. As DNA, the CDR3 is TGTGCCAGCAGCTCAACAGGGACGCAAAGTGAAAAACTGTTTTTT. The J gene is TRBJ1-4, the V gene TRBV7-2; D is possibly TRBD1 (6 bases). Germline-derived CDR1 and CDR2 are SGHTA and FQGNSA. The length of the CDR3 is 15 residues. V lost 4 bases and J lost 7, with 16 bases in between.

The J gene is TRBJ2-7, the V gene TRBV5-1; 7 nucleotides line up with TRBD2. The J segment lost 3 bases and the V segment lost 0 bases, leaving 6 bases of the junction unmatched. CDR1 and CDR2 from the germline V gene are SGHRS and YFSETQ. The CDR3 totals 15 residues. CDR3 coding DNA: TGCGCCAGCAGCTTGGAGGGACTACCTATCTACGAGCAGTACTTC. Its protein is CASSLEGLPIYEQYF.

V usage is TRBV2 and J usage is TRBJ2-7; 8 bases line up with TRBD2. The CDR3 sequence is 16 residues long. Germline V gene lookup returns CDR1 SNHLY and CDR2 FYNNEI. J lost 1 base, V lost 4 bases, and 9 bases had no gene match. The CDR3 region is CASSAFAGTSSYEQYF. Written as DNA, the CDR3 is TGTGCCAGCAGTGCATTCGCCGGGACTAGTTCCTACGAGCAGTACTTC.

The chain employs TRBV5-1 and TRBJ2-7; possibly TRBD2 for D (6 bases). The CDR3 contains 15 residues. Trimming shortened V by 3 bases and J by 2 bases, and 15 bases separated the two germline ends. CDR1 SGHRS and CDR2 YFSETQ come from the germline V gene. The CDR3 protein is CASSSEGTQTYEQYF. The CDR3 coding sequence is TGCGCCAGCAGCTCCGAGGGGACTCAAACCTACGAGCAGTACTTC.

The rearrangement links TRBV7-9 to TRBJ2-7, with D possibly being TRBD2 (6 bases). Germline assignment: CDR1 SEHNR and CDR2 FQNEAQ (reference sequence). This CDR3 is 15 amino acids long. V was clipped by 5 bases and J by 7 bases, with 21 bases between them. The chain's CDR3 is CASSPGTSNAGEQYF. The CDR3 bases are TGTGCCAGCAGCCCGGGAACTAGTAACGCGGGGGAGCAGTACTTC.

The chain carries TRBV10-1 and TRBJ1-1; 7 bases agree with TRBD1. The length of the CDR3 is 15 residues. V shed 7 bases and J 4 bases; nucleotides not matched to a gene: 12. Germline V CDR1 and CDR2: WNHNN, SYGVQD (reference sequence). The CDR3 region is CASTKTDRVGTEAFF. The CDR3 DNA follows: TGCGCCAGCACCAAGACCGACAGGGTCGGCACTGAAGCTTTCTTT.

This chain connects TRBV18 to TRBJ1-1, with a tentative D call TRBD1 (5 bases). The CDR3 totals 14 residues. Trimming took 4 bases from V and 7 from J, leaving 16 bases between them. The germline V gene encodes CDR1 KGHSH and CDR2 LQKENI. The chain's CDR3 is CASSLGSGVDEAFF. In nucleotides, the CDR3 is TGTGCCAGCTCACTGGGTTCGGGGGTGGATGAAGCTTTCTTT.

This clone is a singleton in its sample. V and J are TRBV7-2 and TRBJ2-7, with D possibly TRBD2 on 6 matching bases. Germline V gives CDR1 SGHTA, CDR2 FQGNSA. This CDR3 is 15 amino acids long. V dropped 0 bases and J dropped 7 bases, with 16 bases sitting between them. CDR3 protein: CASSLAGELEGEQYF. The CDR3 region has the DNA TGTGCCAGCAGCTTAGCTGGGGAACTGGAGGGAGAGCAGTACTTC.

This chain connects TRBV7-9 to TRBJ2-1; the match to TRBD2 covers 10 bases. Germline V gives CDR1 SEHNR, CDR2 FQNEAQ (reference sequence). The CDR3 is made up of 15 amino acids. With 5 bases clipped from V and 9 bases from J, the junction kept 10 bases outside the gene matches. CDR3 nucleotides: TGTGCCAGCAGCAAAGGGAGCGGGAGGGCCGTTGAGCAGTTCTTC. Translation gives CASSKGSGRAVEQFF.

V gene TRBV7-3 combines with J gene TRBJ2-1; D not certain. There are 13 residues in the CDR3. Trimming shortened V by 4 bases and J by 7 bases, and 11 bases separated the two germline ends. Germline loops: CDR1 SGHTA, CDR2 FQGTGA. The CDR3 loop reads CASSSPTGNEQFF. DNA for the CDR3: TGTGCCAGCAGCTCCCCGACCGGGAATGAGCAGTTCTTC.

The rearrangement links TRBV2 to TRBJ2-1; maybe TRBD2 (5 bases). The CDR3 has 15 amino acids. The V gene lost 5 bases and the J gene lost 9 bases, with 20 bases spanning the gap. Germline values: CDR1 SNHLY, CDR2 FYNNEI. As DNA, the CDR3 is TGTGCCAGCAGTCTGATCCTAGCAGGCTTGGGTGAGCAGTTCTTC. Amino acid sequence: CASSLILAGLGEQFF.

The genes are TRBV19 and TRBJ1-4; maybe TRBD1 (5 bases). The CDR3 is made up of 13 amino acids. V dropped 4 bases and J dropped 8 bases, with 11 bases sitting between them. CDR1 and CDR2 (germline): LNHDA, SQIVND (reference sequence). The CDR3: CASSSGGLEKLFF. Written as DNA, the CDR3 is TGTGCCAGTAGTAGTGGGGGACTCGAAAAACTGTTTTTT.

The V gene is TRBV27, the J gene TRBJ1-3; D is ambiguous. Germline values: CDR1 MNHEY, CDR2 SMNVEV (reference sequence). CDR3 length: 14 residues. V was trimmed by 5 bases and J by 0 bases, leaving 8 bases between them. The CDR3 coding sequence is TGTGCCAGCAGTCCCTCTCGCTCTGGAAACACCATATATTTT. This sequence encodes CASSPSRSGNTIYF.

CDR3 protein: CSASTGGSGELFF. Here the CDR3 DNA reads TGCAGCGCTTCGACAGGGGGAAGTGGGGAGCTGTTTTTT. This sequence joins TRBV29-1 and TRBJ2-2; 9 bases line up with TRBD1. The CDR3 sequence is 13 residues long. CDR1 is SQVTM and CDR2 is ANQGSEA in the germline V gene. Unmatched junction bases numbered 8, after V lost 7 bases and J lost 8 bases.

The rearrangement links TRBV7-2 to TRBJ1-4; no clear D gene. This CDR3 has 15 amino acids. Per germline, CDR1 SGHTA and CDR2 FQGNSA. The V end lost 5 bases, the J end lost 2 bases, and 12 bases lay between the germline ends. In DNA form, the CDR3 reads TGTGCCAGCAGCCTGACACCCCAGACTAATGAAAAACTGTTTTTT. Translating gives CASSLTPQTNEKLFF. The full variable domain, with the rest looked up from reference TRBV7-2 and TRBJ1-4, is GAGVSQSPSNKVTEKGKDVELRCDPISGHTALYWYRQSLGQGLEFLIYFQGNSAPDKSGLPSDRFSAERTGGSVSTLTIQRTQQEDSAVYLCASSLTPQTNEKLFFGSGTQLSVL.

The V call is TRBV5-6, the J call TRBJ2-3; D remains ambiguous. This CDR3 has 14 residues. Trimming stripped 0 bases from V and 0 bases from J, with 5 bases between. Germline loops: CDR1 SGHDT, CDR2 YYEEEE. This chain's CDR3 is CASSLGPSTDTQYF. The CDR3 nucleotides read TGTGCCAGCAGCTTGGGGCCGAGCACAGATACGCAGTATTTT.

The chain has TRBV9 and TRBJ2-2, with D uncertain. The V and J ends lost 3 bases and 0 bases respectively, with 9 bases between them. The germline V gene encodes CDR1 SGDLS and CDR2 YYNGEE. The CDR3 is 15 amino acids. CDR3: CASSGLSANTGELFF. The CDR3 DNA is TGTGCCAGCAGCGGTCTTAGTGCGAACACCGGGGAGCTGTTTTTT.

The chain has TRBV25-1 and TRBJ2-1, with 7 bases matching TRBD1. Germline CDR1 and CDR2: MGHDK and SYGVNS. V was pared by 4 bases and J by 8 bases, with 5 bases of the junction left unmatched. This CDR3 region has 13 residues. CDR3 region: CASSAKGADEQFF. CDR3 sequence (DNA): TGTGCCAGCAGTGCTAAGGGGGCTGATGAGCAGTTCTTC.

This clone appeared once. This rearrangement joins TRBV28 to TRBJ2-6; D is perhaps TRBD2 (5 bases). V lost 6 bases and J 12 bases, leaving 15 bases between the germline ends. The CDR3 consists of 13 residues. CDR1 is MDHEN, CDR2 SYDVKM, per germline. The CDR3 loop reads CASRQGRNGVLTF. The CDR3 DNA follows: TGTGCCAGCAGGCAAGGGAGAAACGGCGTCCTGACTTTC.

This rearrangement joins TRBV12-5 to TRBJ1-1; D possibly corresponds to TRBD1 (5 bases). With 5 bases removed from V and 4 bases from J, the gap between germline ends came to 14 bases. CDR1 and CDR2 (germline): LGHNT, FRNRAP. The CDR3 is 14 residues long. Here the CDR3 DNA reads TGTGCTAGTGGTCGAACCCCGGGGGGCACTGAAGCTTTCTTT. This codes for CASGRTPGGTEAFF. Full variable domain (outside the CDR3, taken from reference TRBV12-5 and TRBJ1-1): DARVTQTPRHKVTEMGQEVTMRCQPILGHNTVFWYRQTMMQGLELLAYFRNRAPLDDSGMPKDRFSAEMPDATLATLKIQPSEPRDSAVYFCASGRTPGGTEAFFGQGTRLTVV.

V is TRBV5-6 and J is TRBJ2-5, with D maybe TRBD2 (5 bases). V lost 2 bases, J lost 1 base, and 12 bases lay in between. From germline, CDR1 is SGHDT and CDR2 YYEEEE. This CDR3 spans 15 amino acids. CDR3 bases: TGTGCCAGCAGCTTTTATGAGACTACCCAAGAGACCCAGTACTTC. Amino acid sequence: CASSFYETTQETQYF.

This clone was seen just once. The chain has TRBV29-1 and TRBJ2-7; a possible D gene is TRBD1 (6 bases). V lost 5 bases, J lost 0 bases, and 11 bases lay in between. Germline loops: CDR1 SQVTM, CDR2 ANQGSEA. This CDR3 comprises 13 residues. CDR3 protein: CSVRQASSYEQYF. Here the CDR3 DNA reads TGCAGCGTTAGACAGGCGAGCTCCTACGAGCAGTACTTC.

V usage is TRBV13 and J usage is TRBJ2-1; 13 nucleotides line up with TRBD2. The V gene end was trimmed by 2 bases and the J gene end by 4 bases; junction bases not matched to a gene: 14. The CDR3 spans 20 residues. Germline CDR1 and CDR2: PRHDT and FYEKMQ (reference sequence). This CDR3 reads CASSLYARTSGRAGYNEQFF. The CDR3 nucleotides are TGTGCCAGCAGCTTATATGCGAGAACTAGCGGGAGGGCGGGTTACAATGAGCAGTTCTTC.